A single sample gave rise to the 13 T cell receptor beta chains below, sequenced in a study of blood T cells in healthy people across ages. The authors ran a second PCR of 7 to 11 cycles using a sample-barcoded 5' primer and a J-beta primer mix. TCRdb passed the 5' RACE reads through MiXCR, listing each CDR3 protein once. This table has some 290,000 distinct CDR3 sequences, roughly a quarter appearing once. The sample was blood. Receptors originate from a woman aged 65 to 85 in good health.

The chain links TRBV20-1 to TRBJ2-1; D is perhaps TRBD1 (5 bases). In germline, CDR1 is DFQATT, CDR2 SNEGSKA (reference sequence). V was pared by 0 bases and J by 3 bases, with 9 bases between. The CDR3 sequence is 14 residues long. The CDR3 coding sequence is TGCAGTGCTAGAGAAGGGGCGGACTACAATGAGCAGTTCTTC. This translates into CSAREGADYNEQFF.

This clonotype was counted a few times. The genes are TRBV20-1 and TRBJ2-1; 11 bases fit TRBD2. Germline-derived CDR1 and CDR2 are DFQATT and SNEGSKA (reference sequence). This CDR3 is 15 amino acids long. J gave up 10 bases and V 0 bases, and 8 bases lay outside the gene matches. Written as DNA, the CDR3 is TGCAGTGCTAGAGATCTAAGACTAGCGGGAAACGAGCAGTTCTTC. Encoded protein: CSARDLRLAGNEQFF.

This clonotype has just a few counts. The chain joins TRBV14 to TRBJ1-1; D may be TRBD1 (5 bases). This CDR3 spans 16 amino acids. Trimming took off 0 bases at V and 0 bases at J, with 11 bases between the two ends. Germline values: CDR1 SGHDN, CDR2 FVKESK. DNA of the CDR3: TGTGCCAGCAGCCAAGATCAAGGGGCGATGAACACTGAAGCTTTCTTT. This translates into CASSQDQGAMNTEAFF.

This clonotype was found a few times. The V and J genes are TRBV3-1 and TRBJ2-1; TRBD1 is a possible D gene (5 bases). Germline CDR1 is LGHDT and CDR2 is YNNKEL (reference sequence). The CDR3 has 13 amino acids. Trimming left V 0 bases short and J 12 bases short, with 12 bases between. CDR3 nucleotides: TGTGCCAGCAGCCAAGATGCCGACCAGGGGCAGTTCTTC. Protein: CASSQDADQGQFF.

This clonotype appeared a few times. The J gene is TRBJ2-3, the V gene TRBV12-3 or TRBV12-4, with a possible D match to TRBD1 (5 bases). The CDR3 sequence is 16 residues long. V lost 2 bases to trimming and J lost 2 bases, with 14 bases between them. The CDR3 here is CASSLSRQTATDTQYF. The DNA for the CDR3 is TGTGCCAGCAGTTTATCCAGGCAGACAGCCACAGATACGCAGTATTTT.

This clonotype was seen more than once but under ten times. The chain carries TRBV7-2 and TRBJ2-5; the match to TRBD2 covers 10 bases. The length of the CDR3 is 15 residues. CDR1 and CDR2 from the germline V gene are SGHTA and FQGNSA. Trimming at V came to 2 bases and at J to 6 bases, leaving 6 bases not matched to a gene. CDR3 loop: CASSLRTSGSQTQYF. CDR3 coding DNA: TGTGCCAGCAGCTTACGGACTAGCGGTTCGCAGACCCAGTACTTC.

The CDR3 DNA follows: TGCAGTGCTAGAGAGCAGGGGATGAACACTGAAGCTTTCTTT. Its translation is CSAREQGMNTEAFF. The chain is built from TRBV20-1 and TRBJ1-1, with D perhaps matching TRBD1 (6 bases). Trimming removed 0 bases at V and 0 bases at J, with 8 bases between. The CDR3 is 14 amino acids. Germline V gene data show CDR1 as DFQATT and CDR2 as SNEGSKA (reference sequence).

The genes are TRBV29-1 and TRBJ2-2; D call uncertain. V was pared by 4 bases and J by 6 bases, with 12 bases between. The CDR3 contains 13 residues. CDR1 is SQVTM and CDR2 is ANQGSEA in the germline V gene. CDR3 DNA: TGCAGCGTTGCACCTGGTGGGGCCGGGGAGCTGTTTTTT. Protein product: CSVAPGGAGELFF.

There are many counts of this clonotype. This chain connects TRBV5-1 to TRBJ2-5; D uncertain. Per the germline V gene, CDR1 is SGHRS and CDR2 is YFSETQ. The CDR3 runs to 15 residues. Trimming took off 3 bases at V and 0 bases at J, with 12 bases between the two ends. The CDR3 is CASSSAALNQETQYF. CDR3 nucleotides: TGCGCCAGCAGCTCAGCCGCACTAAACCAAGAGACCCAGTACTTC.

This rearrangement joins TRBV28 to TRBJ2-5; 8 nucleotides match TRBD2. The tail of the sequence fits TRBJ2-7 better, so the J call may be wrong. The CDR3 is 17 residues long. Germline lookup yields CDR1 MDHEN and CDR2 SYDVKM. The CDR3 spells CASSSLPTSGSLHEQYF. CDR3 nucleotide sequence: TGTGCCAGCAGTTCCCTCCCGACCAGCGGGAGCCTCCACGAGCAGTACTTC.

The genes are TRBV6-1 and TRBJ2-1; D is possibly TRBD2 (6 bases). Germline CDR1 and CDR2: MNHNS and SASEGT. The CDR3 covers 15 residues. Trimming took off 3 bases at V and 6 bases at J, with 15 bases between the two ends. The CDR3: CASSDFRSSGNEQFF. In DNA, the CDR3 is TGTGCCAGCAGTGATTTTAGGAGTAGCGGCAATGAGCAGTTCTTC.

This clonotype was seen more than once but under ten times. The rearrangement uses TRBV2 and TRBJ1-5; perhaps TRBD1 as D (5 bases). The V and J ends lost 6 bases and 6 bases respectively, with 12 bases between them. The CDR3 spans 13 residues. Germline V gene sequence: CDR1 SNHLY, CDR2 FYNNEI. CDR3 sequence reads: CASRETGFQPQHF. CDR3 nucleotides: TGTGCCAGCAGAGAAACAGGTTTTCAGCCCCAGCATTTT.

The chain carries TRBV28 and TRBJ1-2; D unclear. V was clipped by 5 bases and J by 5 bases, with 6 bases between them. The CDR3 is 11 amino acids. CDR1 is MDHEN and CDR2 is SYDVKM in the germline V gene. CDR3 region: CASSPEYGYTF. CDR3 coding DNA: TGTGCCAGCAGTCCAGAGTATGGCTACACCTTC.